Shown below are 26 T cell receptor beta chains from a single sample sequenced in a study of cytotoxic CD8 clonotypes in ibrutinib-treated CLL. The data were produced by immunoSEQ multiplex PCR, yet TCRdb's version contains in-frame clones alone and is incomplete. The repertoire holds some 50,000 clones, with 69% as singletons. Sequences were derived from PBMCs, sampled after 12 months of ibrutinib treatment. These receptors originate from a human donor with chronic lymphocytic leukemia.

The chain is built from TRBV11-2 and TRBJ1-2, with 9 bases identical to TRBD1. V trimming: 1 base; J trimming: 6 bases; junction bases outside the gene matches: 3. CDR3 length: 14 residues. Looked up from germline, CDR1 is SGHAT and CDR2 is FQNNGV. CDR3 nucleotide sequence: TGTGCCAGCAGCTTAGCCCGGACAGGGGATGGCTACACCTTC. It encodes CASSLARTGDGYTF. Full variable domain (missing parts from reference TRBV11-2 and TRBJ1-2): EAGVAQSPRYKIIEKRQSVAFWCNPISGHATLYWYQQILGQGPKLLIQFQNNGVVDDSQLPKDRFSAERLKGVDSTLKIQPAKLEDSAVYLCASSLARTGDGYTFGSGTRLTVV.

The chain carries TRBV6-5 and TRBJ2-7, with no clear D. The V end lost 0 bases, the J end lost 6 bases, and 9 bases lay between the germline ends. The CDR3 spans 13 residues. Germline V gene data show CDR1 as MNHEY and CDR2 as SVGAGI. CDR3 DNA: TGTGCCAGCAGTTACTCAAGCTCGGTCGAGCAGTACTTC. Residues: CASSYSSSVEQYF.

The chain carries TRBV5-1 and TRBJ1-1; 7 positions agree with TRBD1. CDR1 and CDR2 from the germline V gene are SGHRS and YFSETQ. Unmatched junction bases numbered 11, after V lost 3 bases and J lost 3 bases. The CDR3 loop spans 16 amino acids. The CDR3 coding sequence is TGCGCCAGCAGCTCGACAGGGTTGTCATCCCACACTGAAGCTTTCTTT. This sequence encodes CASSSTGLSSHTEAFF. The full variable domain, rest sourced from reference TRBV5-1 and TRBJ1-1, is KAGVTQTPRYLIKTRGQQVTLSCSPISGHRSVSWYQQTPGQGLQFLFEYFSETQRNKGNFPGRFSGRQFSNSRSEMNVSTLELGDSALYLCASSSTGLSSHTEAFFGQGTRLTVV.

Points on this clone: Germline is not matched at one junction end, which may reflect a read error. The chain has TRBV29-1 and TRBJ1-4; tentatively, D is TRBD1 (5 bases). Germline CDR1 reads SQVTM; CDR2 reads ANQGSEA. CDR3 length: 16 amino acids. DNA for the CDR3: TGCAGCGTTGAAGGAGGGTGGGGCGGCCTGAATGGAAAACTGTTTTTT. Translation: CSVEGGWGGLNGKLFF.

The gene calls are TRBV15 and TRBJ2-7; D ambiguous. This CDR3 contains 17 residues. Germline CDR1 and CDR2: LNHNV and YYDKDF (reference sequence). Trimming took 0 bases from V and 0 from J, leaving 15 bases between them. In DNA form, the CDR3 reads TGTGCCACCAGCAGAGATGGAGTAAGGCGGTCCTCCTACGAGCAGTACTTC. It codes for CATSRDGVRRSSYEQYF. The full variable domain, in which reference TRBV15 and TRBJ2-7 provide the parts outside the CDR3, is DAMVIQNPRYQVTQFGKPVTLSCSQTLNHNVMYWYQQKSSQAPKLLFHYYDKDFNNEADTPDNFQSRRPNTSFCFLDIRSPGLGDTAMYLCATSRDGVRRSSYEQYFGPGTRLTVT.

The chain carries TRBV5-1 and TRBJ2-1, with 10 positions matching TRBD2. Germline CDR1 is SGHRS and CDR2 is YFSETQ. The CDR3 has 15 amino acids. V shed 1 base, J shed 6 bases, and the junction held 4 bases outside the gene matches. DNA for the CDR3: TGCGCCAGCAGCTTGAAGCTAGCGGGGGCCAATGAGCAGTTCTTC. It is translated as CASSLKLAGANEQFF.

V usage is TRBV7-9 and J usage is TRBJ1-5; D remains ambiguous. Germline lookup yields CDR1 SEHNR and CDR2 FQNEAQ (reference sequence). The CDR3 runs 15 residues. With 5 bases removed from V and 5 bases from J, the gap between germline ends came to 16 bases. CDR3 DNA: TGTGCCAGCAGCCCCGGGAACCCTGGGGATCAGCCCCAGCATTTT. This codes for CASSPGNPGDQPQHF.

The rearrangement links TRBV18 to TRBJ1-6; D uncertain. In germline, CDR1 is KGHSH, CDR2 LQKENI. The V gene lost 3 bases and the J gene lost 11 bases, with 11 bases spanning the gap. The CDR3 is made up of 13 amino acids. CDR3 in amino acids: CASSPLEETPLHF. The DNA of the CDR3 is TGTGCCAGCTCACCCCTAGAGGAAACACCCCTCCACTTT. Complete variable domain (other parts from reference TRBV18 and TRBJ1-6): NAGVMQNPRHLVRRRGQEARLRCSPMKGHSHVYWYRQLPEEGLKFMVYLQKENIIDESGMPKERFSAEFPKEGPSILRIQQVVRGDSAAYFCASSPLEETPLHFGNGTRLTVT.

This CDR3 reads CSVRPQVAGLNEQFF. The DNA for the CDR3 is TGCAGCGTTCGCCCCCAGGTGGCGGGGTTGAATGAGCAGTTCTTC. The V gene is TRBV29-1, the J gene TRBJ2-1, with D maybe TRBD2 (6 bases). V lost 5 bases, J lost 7 bases, and 21 bases lay in between. The CDR3 is made up of 15 amino acids. Germline CDR1 and CDR2: SQVTM and ANQGSEA.

This clone was seen a few times. The chain carries TRBV5-1 and TRBJ1-1; TRBD1 aligns across 9 bases. Per germline, CDR1 SGHRS and CDR2 YFSETQ. The CDR3 runs 14 residues. J was trimmed by 4 bases and V by 4 bases; bases with no gene match: 5. CDR3 loop: CASSGTGFGTEAFF. The CDR3 DNA reads TGCGCCAGCAGCGGGACAGGGTTTGGCACTGAAGCTTTCTTT.

The chain uses TRBV19 and TRBJ2-2; D may be TRBD1 (6 bases). This CDR3 is 15 amino acids long. The germline gives CDR1 LNHDA, CDR2 SQIVND (reference sequence). V dropped 3 bases and J dropped 2 bases, with 10 bases sitting between them. CDR3: CASSILQGNTGELFF. The CDR3 coding sequence is TGTGCCAGTAGTATTTTACAGGGAAACACCGGGGAGCTGTTTTTT.

This rearrangement joins TRBV7-6 to TRBJ1-5; D possibly corresponds to TRBD1 (6 bases). This CDR3 contains 13 residues. Germline CDR1 SGHVS, CDR2 FNYEAQ. Trimming removed 5 bases at V and 9 bases at J, with 14 bases between. The CDR3 sequence: CASSTGSQSPQHF. The CDR3 nucleotides read TGTGCCAGCAGCACAGGGTCCCAATCGCCCCAGCATTTT.

The chain uses TRBV28 and TRBJ2-7, with D possibly TRBD2 on 5 matching bases. V was shortened by 3 bases and J by 3 bases, with 18 bases between the two germline ends. Germline CDR1 reads MDHEN; CDR2 reads SYDVKM. CDR3 size: 16 residues. This chain's CDR3 is CASSFSGFSGDYEQYF. The CDR3 bases are TGTGCCAGCAGTTTTTCGGGGTTTAGTGGTGACTACGAGCAGTACTTC.

This clone was observed a few times. The chain couples TRBV5-1 to TRBJ1-4, with 10 nucleotides matching TRBD1. The CDR3 consists of 15 residues. V trimming: 4 bases; J trimming: 5 bases; junction bases outside the gene matches: 5. In germline, CDR1 is SGHRS, CDR2 YFSETQ. CDR3 residues: CASSTQTGGNEKLFF. DNA of the CDR3: TGCGCCAGCAGCACACAGACAGGGGGCAATGAAAAACTGTTTTTT.

This clone was seen only a few times. This chain links TRBV19 with TRBJ2-5, with no clear D. The CDR3 runs 13 residues. The V end lost 2 bases, the J end lost 2 bases, and 6 bases lay between the germline ends. CDR1 is LNHDA, CDR2 SQIVND, per germline (reference sequence). The DNA of the CDR3 is TGTGCCAGTAGTATACAGGATCAAGAGACCCAGTACTTC. Amino acid sequence: CASSIQDQETQYF.

The chain recombines TRBV9 with TRBJ2-3; D is possibly TRBD2 (5 bases). V was cut by 4 bases and J by 4 bases, with 10 bases left in between. The germline CDR1 and CDR2 sequences are SGDLS and YYNGEE. The CDR3 extends over 13 amino acids. CDR3 amino acids: CASSFGSSDTQYF. CDR3 sequence (DNA): TGTGCCAGCAGCTTTGGGAGCTCAGATACGCAGTATTTT.

The rearrangement links TRBV5-1 to TRBJ1-4; D ambiguous. V dropped 2 bases and J dropped 5 bases, with 25 bases sitting between them. This CDR3 is built from 19 residues. Germline lookup yields CDR1 SGHRS and CDR2 YFSETQ. CDR3 residues: CASSLRLFGRPDGNEKLFF. DNA for the CDR3: TGCGCCAGCAGCTTACGTCTGTTTGGCCGGCCGGACGGGAATGAAAAACTGTTTTTT.

This clone turned up a few times. This chain links TRBV7-2 with TRBJ2-7; 11 positions match TRBD1. CDR3 size: 14 residues. Germline CDR1 reads SGHTA; CDR2 reads FQGNSA. The V segment lost 6 bases and the J segment 3 bases; nucleotides outside the gene matches: 4. CDR3 sequence (DNA): TGTGCCAGCAGGTGGGGGACAGGGGGCTACGAGCAGTACTTC. This sequence encodes CASRWGTGGYEQYF.

A few counts support this clone. CDR3 protein: CASSVRRQRETQYF. The CDR3 coding sequence is TGTGCCAGCAGCGTAAGGAGGCAGAGAGAGACCCAGTACTTC. The chain combines TRBV2 with TRBJ2-5; weak D call: TRBD2 (5 bases). CDR3 length: 14 residues. Trimming removed 6 bases at V and 4 bases at J, with 15 bases between. The germline V gene has CDR1 SNHLY and CDR2 FYNNEI.

V and J are TRBV5-1 and TRBJ2-5; 12 bases map to TRBD2. This CDR3 is 18 amino acids long. CDR1 is SGHRS and CDR2 is YFSETQ in the germline V gene. Unmatched junction bases numbered 15, after V lost 4 bases and J lost 5 bases. The CDR3 region has the DNA TGCGCCAGCAGCCTCGGGCATCTAGCGGGGGGGCCAGTGGAGACCCAGTACTTC. Translated: CASSLGHLAGGPVETQYF.

The V and J genes are TRBV19 and TRBJ1-1, with unresolved D. The CDR3 is 15 residues long. From germline, CDR1 is LNHDA and CDR2 SQIVND (reference sequence). V was trimmed by 7 bases and J by 3 bases, leaving 18 bases between them. The CDR3 sequence is CASTKLLPRDTEAFF. CDR3 DNA sequence: TGTGCCAGTACCAAGCTCCTTCCAAGGGACACTGAAGCTTTCTTT.

The V gene is TRBV5-4, the J gene TRBJ2-7; D may match TRBD1 or TRBD2 (6 bases each). V lost 3 bases, J lost 0 bases, and 13 bases lay in between. Germline-derived CDR1 and CDR2 are SGHNT and YYREEE (reference sequence). CDR3 length equals 15 residues. The CDR3 protein is CASSSGALSSYEQYF. The CDR3 DNA follows: TGTGCCAGCAGCTCGGGGGCTTTATCCTCCTACGAGCAGTACTTC.

The genes are TRBV6-9 and TRBJ1-5; D not resolved. Trimming took off 6 bases at V and 4 bases at J, with 16 bases between the two ends. The length of the CDR3 is 15 residues. Germline lookup yields CDR1 MNHGY and CDR2 SVAAGI. The CDR3 DNA sequence: TGTGCCAGCAGCAGATTGATCAGACCTAATCAGCCCCAGCATTTT. It translates to CASSRLIRPNQPQHF.

This rearrangement joins TRBV5-1 to TRBJ1-4; possible D gene TRBD1, 5 bases. Germline V gives CDR1 SGHRS, CDR2 YFSETQ. Trimming pared 1 base from V and 7 bases from J, leaving 11 bases between. The CDR3 runs to 14 residues. The CDR3 nucleotides read TGCGCCAGCAGCTTGAGGGGATCTAGTGAAAAACTGTTTTTT. This gives the protein CASSLRGSSEKLFF.

The chain has TRBV7-3 and TRBJ2-3, with 11 nucleotides matching TRBD2. CDR1 is SGHTA and CDR2 is FQGTGA in the germline V gene. The CDR3 length is 14 residues. V gave up 2 bases and J gave up 9 bases; unmatched junction bases: 4. The DNA for the CDR3 is TGTGCCAGCAGCTTATCCCGACTAGCGGGGACGCAGTATTTT. It encodes CASSLSRLAGTQYF. The full variable domain, with the rest looked up from reference TRBV7-3 and TRBJ2-3, is GAGVSQTPSNKVTEKGKYVELRCDPISGHTALYWYRQSLGQGPEFLIYFQGTGAADDSGLPNDRFFAVRPEGSVSTLKIQRTERGDSAVYLCASSLSRLAGTQYFGPGTRLTVL.

The chain is built from TRBV9 and TRBJ1-1; D is uncertain. CDR3 length: 14 amino acids. Germline assignment: CDR1 SGDLS and CDR2 YYNGEE. Trimming pared 0 bases from V and 4 bases from J, leaving 10 bases between. CDR3 nucleotide sequence: TGTGCCAGCAGCGTAGAGGACGGCCGCACTGAAGCTTTCTTT. Amino acids: CASSVEDGRTEAFF.